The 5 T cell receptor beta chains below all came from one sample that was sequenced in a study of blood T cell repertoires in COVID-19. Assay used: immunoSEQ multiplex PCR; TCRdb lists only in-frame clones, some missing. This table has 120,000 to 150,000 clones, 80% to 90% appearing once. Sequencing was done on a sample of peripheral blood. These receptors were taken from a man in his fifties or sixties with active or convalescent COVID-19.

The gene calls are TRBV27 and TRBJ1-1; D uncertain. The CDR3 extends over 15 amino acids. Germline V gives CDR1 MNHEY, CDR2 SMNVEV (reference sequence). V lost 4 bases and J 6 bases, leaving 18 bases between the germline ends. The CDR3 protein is CASSWWGTGRAEAFF. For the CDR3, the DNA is TGTGCCAGCAGTTGGTGGGGAACCGGGAGAGCTGAAGCTTTCTTT.

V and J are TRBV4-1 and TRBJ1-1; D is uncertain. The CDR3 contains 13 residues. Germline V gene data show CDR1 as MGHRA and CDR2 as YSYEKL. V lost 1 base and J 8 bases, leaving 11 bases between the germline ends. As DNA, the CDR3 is TGCGCCAGCAGCCAAGGACAACTCCAGGAAGCTTTCTTT. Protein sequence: CASSQGQLQEAFF.

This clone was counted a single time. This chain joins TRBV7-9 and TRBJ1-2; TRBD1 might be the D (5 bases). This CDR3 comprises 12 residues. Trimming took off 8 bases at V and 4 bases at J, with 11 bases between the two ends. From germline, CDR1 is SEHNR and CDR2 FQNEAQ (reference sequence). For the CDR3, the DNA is TGTGCCAGCCTAGGGGTTACCTATGGCTACACCTTC. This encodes CASLGVTYGYTF. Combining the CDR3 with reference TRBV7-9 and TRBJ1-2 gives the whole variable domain DTGVSQNPRHKITKRGQNVTFRCDPISEHNRLYWYRQTLGQGPEFLTYFQNEAQLEKSRLLSDRFSAERPKGSFSTLEIQRTEQGDSAMYLCASLGVTYGYTFGSGTRLTVV.

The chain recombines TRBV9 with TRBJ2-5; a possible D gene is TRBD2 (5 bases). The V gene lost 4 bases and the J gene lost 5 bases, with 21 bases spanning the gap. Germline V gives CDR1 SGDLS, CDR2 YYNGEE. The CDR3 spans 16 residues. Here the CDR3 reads CASSSPGREGRETQYF. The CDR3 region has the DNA TGTGCCAGCAGCTCCCCGGGTCGCGAGGGCAGGGAGACCCAGTACTTC.

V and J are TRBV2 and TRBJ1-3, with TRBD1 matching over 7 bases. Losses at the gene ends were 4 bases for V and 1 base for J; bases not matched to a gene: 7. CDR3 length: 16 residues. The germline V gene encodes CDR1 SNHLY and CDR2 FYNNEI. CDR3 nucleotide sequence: TGTGCCAGCAGTGTCCCCGGGACAGTATCTGGAAACACCATATATTTT. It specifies CASSVPGTVSGNTIYF. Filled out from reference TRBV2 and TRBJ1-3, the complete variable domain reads EPEVTQTPSHQVTQMGQEVILRCVPISNHLYFYWYRQILGQKVEFLVSFYNNEISEKSEIFDDQFSVERPDGSNFTLKIRSTKLEDSAMYFCASSVPGTVSGNTIYFGEGSWLTVV.